This T cell receptor (beta chain) was identified in a study of PD-1 blockade in classical Hodgkin lymphoma (dated by TCRdb to the early 2020s). Turning to the overall study: Nivolumab dosing was 3 mg/kg intravenously every 2 weeks, continuing until either disease progression or unacceptable toxicity. A peripheral blood immune signature of response to PD-1 blockade in classical Hodgkin lymphoma was defined using TCR beta sequencing and CyTOF. What the authors observed across the whole study: The study was limited to a single clinical trial cohort, and causes of repertoire differences, possibly disease activity or prior therapy, remained undefined. Baseline TCR diversity was reported as lower in newly diagnosed patients than in healthy donors, and lower still in relapsed/refractory patients. Trial patients with a complete response had baseline diversity similar to that of newly diagnosed patients, while partial responders and progressors had significantly lower diversity. Diversity was lower in patients who began nivolumab less than 1 year after ASCT, so these patients were left out of later analyses to avoid confounding by immune reconstitution. A significant rise by C4D1 was seen in CD4+ but not CD8+ TCR diversity (p=0.0027 vs p=0.16), with the rise being most apparent in complete responders (p=0.02).

This clone has more than one count but fewer than ten. This receptor's antigen is unknown. No base-level quality is on record; no much larger clone is a single base apart. In the paper's terms, the time point label means: cycle 2 day 1 (C2D1) of nivolumab. Every trial patient had relapsed following autologous stem cell transplantation, and prior brentuximab vedotin exposure was what differed among cohorts A, B and C. The trial cohort was composed of approximately 56 patients with relapsed/refractory classical Hodgkin lymphoma, for whom complete response, partial response or progressive disease was recorded as best overall response. Trial patients were treated with single-agent nivolumab in the multi-cohort phase II CheckMate 205 trial. An independent review committee assessed best overall response by applying the 2007 International Working Group response criteria. PBMCs from the trial were collected at three points: immediately before nivolumab initiation (C1D1), and during therapy at cycle 2 day 1 and cycle 4 day 1. Peripheral blood was collected in 8 mL Vacutainer Cell Preparation Tubes, from which PBMCs were isolated by centrifugation and then cryopreserved.

Genomic DNA was isolated using the Qiagen DNeasy kit from unsorted PBMCs as well as from negatively selected CD4+ and CD8+ fractions. Using primers that anneal to V and J segments, immunoSEQ multiplex PCR amplified the TCR beta CDR3 regions. A synthetic immune receptor repertoire was used to minimize amplification bias, and any residual bias was removed computationally once sequencing was done. The source study handled its data this way. Repertoire diversity was quantified as the Shannon entropy index using custom Python scripts. Unsorted, CD4+ and CD8+ repertoires were analyzed separately, except for combined analyses in which CD4+ and CD8+ sequences were merged in silico. A clone counted as expanded when the clone's frequency after treatment rose at least 2-fold relative to C1D1, and clones undetected at baseline were given a pseudocount of 0.5. Clones with 0 or 1 copy at C1D1 were defined as singleton clones, while clones with 2 or more copies were defined as non-singleton clones. Clones expanded in unsorted samples were labelled as CD4+, CD8+ or unknown by matching protein sequences in sorted samples from the same patient. Diversity changes from C1D1 to C4D1 were tested in paired samples using Wilcoxon tests. TCRdb re-hosts the immuneACCESS table, in-frame sequences only. Its copies lack some clones; in the studies checked, an unresolved V gene accounts for under half of them, and the cause for the rest is not known. D and trimming come from the DNA, and the V and J calls and clone size come from that table. This sample comprises 37,000 or so clones, 88% of them detected only once. The ten top clones hold more than 6.5% of the sample.

CDR1 and CDR2, per the germline V gene, are SQVTM and ANQGSEA. Unmatched junction bases come to 6, with V trimmed by 7 bases and J by 5 bases. The CDR3 runs 12 residues from the cysteine to the phenylalanine. The read is trimmed to its CDR3 DNA, 36 bases read in frame from base 1. This sequence uses TRBV29-1 and TRBJ1-1; 8 central bases correspond to TRBD1. Here the sequenced sample was peripheral blood mononuclear cells (PBMCs), taken before the second cycle of nivolumab. This receptor was taken from a human donor with classical Hodgkin lymphoma. The encoded CDR3 is CSGGQGGTEAFF. The DNA sequence is TGCAGCGGAGGACAGGGTGGGACTGAAGCTTTCTTT. Full variable domain (CDR3 extended with the reference TRBV29-1 and TRBJ1-1 proteins): SAVISQKPSRDICQRGTSLTIQCQVDSQVTMMFWYRQQPGQSLTLIATANQGSEATYESGFVIDKFPISRPNLTFSTLTVSNMSPEDSSIYLCSGGQGGTEAFFGQGTRLTVV.